The rows below give T cell receptor beta chains drawn from one sample of a study of Ad26.COV2.S vaccination and SARS-CoV-2 variants. TCRdb keeps only in-frame clones here, not all; method: immunoSEQ multiplex PCR. The table lists 300,000 to 350,000 clones, roughly nine tenths of them singletons. The material was peripheral blood, obtained in a trial of Ad26.COV2.S vaccine versus placebo. These receptors were taken from a person aged 18 to 65 who received the Ad26.COV2.S COVID-19 vaccine or a placebo. Each CDR3 is given with its conserved first and last residue. The D gene is left open where the match is weak. Clone size is not always given. Where it is, it says once, few, many or a class for expanded clones.

cdr3_aa cdr3_nt j_call clone_size v_call d_call
CASRPGQQNTEAFF TGTGCCAGCAGGCCGGGACAACAGAACACTGAAGCTTTCTTT TRBJ1-1 - TRBV6-5 -
CASGLSRTSRSNQPQHF TGTGCTAGTGGTTTGTCCAGGACTTCCCGGAGCAATCAGCCCCAGCATTTT TRBJ1-5 - TRBV12-5 -
CASSLAREETQYF TGTGCCAGCAGCTTAGCGCGGGAAGAGACCCAGTACTTC TRBJ2-5 - TRBV7-2 -
CASSHSRGTGELFF TGTGCCAGCAGTCACAGCAGGGGAACCGGGGAGCTGTTTTTT TRBJ2-2 - TRBV6-5 -
CASSITGSTYEQYF TGTGCCAGTAGTATAACCGGCAGTACCTACGAGCAGTACTTC TRBJ2-7 - TRBV19 -
CAWSVGNTGELFF TGTGCCTGGAGTGTCGGGAACACCGGGGAGCTGTTTTTT TRBJ2-2 few TRBV30 -
CASSLTGIGTDTQYF TGTGCCAGCAGCTTAACCGGGATCGGCACAGATACGCAGTATTTT TRBJ2-3 - TRBV7-3 -
CASSLTGQGAGGYTF TGTGCCAGCAGTCTAACGGGACAGGGGGCGGGTGGCTACACCTTC TRBJ1-2 - TRBV27 TRBD1
CASSLEGGTSLYGYTF TGTGCCAGCAGCTTAGAGGGCGGGACCTCTCTATATGGCTACACCTTC TRBJ1-2 - TRBV7-8 -
CASRPGDYYGYTF TGTGCCAGCAGGCCAGGGGACTACTATGGCTACACCTTC TRBJ1-2 - TRBV5-4 -
CASSYQGWGAQHF TGTGCCAGCAGTTACCAGGGATGGGGAGCCCAGCATTTT TRBJ1-5 few TRBV6-2/TRBV6-3 -
CATGRAGTDEQFF TGTGCCACCGGTCGTGCGGGCACCGATGAGCAGTTCTTC TRBJ2-1 - TRBV24-1 -
CASSKYNEQFF TGTGCCAGCAGTAAATACAATGAGCAGTTCTTC TRBJ2-1 - TRBV11-3 -
CASSPYYSKGANYGYTF TGTGCCAGCAGTCCCTACTACTCGAAGGGAGCTAACTATGGCTACACCTTC TRBJ1-2 - TRBV27 -
CASSDRLAGGYNEQFF TGTGCCAGCAGTGACAGACTAGCGGGGGGCTACAATGAGCAGTTCTTC TRBJ2-1 - TRBV6-1 TRBD2
CASNRGGYNEQFF TGTGCCAGTAACAGGGGGGGCTACAATGAGCAGTTCTTC TRBJ2-1 - TRBV19 -
CASRLRGTNTEAFF TGTGCCAGCAGACTCAGGGGGACGAACACTGAAGCTTTCTTT TRBJ1-1 - TRBV3-1/TRBV3-2 TRBD1
CASSQTSTDTQYF TGCGCCAGCAGCCAAACTAGCACAGATACGCAGTATTTT TRBJ2-3 - TRBV4-1 -
CASSLDAGVGKLFF TGTGCCAGCAGCTTAGATGCAGGCGTCGGAAAACTGTTTTTT TRBJ1-4 - TRBV7-9 -
CASKGRGTTLQETQYF TGTGCCAGTAAAGGGAGAGGGACAACTCTCCAAGAGACCCAGTACTTC TRBJ2-5 - TRBV19 -
CASSQGQGALRAEAFF TGCGCCAGCAGCCAGGGACAGGGGGCCCTCAGGGCTGAAGCTTTCTTT TRBJ1-1 - TRBV4-3 TRBD1
CASGPDKQNYGYTF TGTGCTAGTGGTCCGGACAAGCAAAACTATGGCTACACCTTC TRBJ1-2 - TRBV12-5 -
CASSQETGPYNSPLHF TGCGCCAGCAGCCAAGAGACAGGGCCCTATAATTCACCCCTCCACTTT TRBJ1-6 - TRBV4-1 TRBD1
CASSPLGRLAGEKGTDTQYF TGTGCCAGCAGCCCCCTCGGAAGACTAGCGGGAGAGAAAGGCACAGATACGCAGTATTTT TRBJ2-3 - TRBV9 TRBD2
CASSYSPDKQYF TGTGCCAGCAGTTACTCCCCAGATAAGCAGTACTTC TRBJ2-7 - TRBV6-2/TRBV6-3 -
CASSLRTGTDTQYF TGTGCCAGTAGTTTACGGACAGGGACAGATACGCAGTATTTT TRBJ2-3 - TRBV19 TRBD1
CASSQDSASGRPQYF TGTGCCAGCAGCCAAGATTCCGCTAGCGGGAGACCCCAGTACTTC TRBJ2-5 - TRBV3-1/TRBV3-2 TRBD2
CAWRDGRYEQYF TGTGCCTGGAGGGACGGACGTTACGAGCAGTACTTC TRBJ2-7 - TRBV30 -
CATSRGGAASGANVLTF TGTGCCACCAGCAGAGGGGGGGCGGCCTCTGGGGCCAACGTCCTGACTTTC TRBJ2-6 - TRBV15 -
CSVEGTETTNYGYTF TGCAGCGTTGAAGGGACAGAAACGACTAACTATGGCTACACCTTC TRBJ1-2 - TRBV29-1 -
CASSYRSRGQKGAFF TGTGCCAGCAGTTACAGGTCGAGGGGTCAAAAGGGAGCTTTCTTT TRBJ1-1 - TRBV6-5 -
CASSLGLAGRDTQYF TGTGCCAGCAGCTTAGGACTAGCGGGGAGAGATACGCAGTATTTT TRBJ2-3 - TRBV7-2 TRBD2
CASSERRLAGVGEQFF TGTGCCAGCAGTGAGAGAAGACTAGCGGGAGTCGGTGAGCAGTTCTTC TRBJ2-1 - TRBV6-4 TRBD2
CASSGDRSTYGYTF TGCGCCAGCAGCGGGGACAGATCCACCTATGGCTACACCTTC TRBJ1-2 - TRBV5-1 TRBD1
CASSSYGGLYNEQFF TGTGCCAGCAGTTCATACGGGGGCCTATACAATGAGCAGTTCTTC TRBJ2-1 - TRBV27 -
CASSPPGQKNYGYTF TGTGCCAGCTCACCTCCGGGACAGAAAAACTATGGCTACACCTTC TRBJ1-2 - TRBV18 TRBD1
CASSFLGSTSGNTEAFF TGTGCCAGCTCCTTCTTGGGCTCGACCAGTGGGAACACTGAAGCTTTCTTT TRBJ1-1 - TRBV18 -
CASSFVGRGAFF TGTGCCAGCAGCTTTGTTGGCAGAGGCGCTTTCTTT TRBJ1-1 - TRBV7-9 -
CASGEEGMTNTGELFF TGTGCTAGTGGGGAGGAGGGGATGACGAACACCGGGGAGCTGTTTTTT TRBJ2-2 once TRBV12-5 -
CASSHGSSDEQYF TGTGCCAGTAGTCACGGGAGTTCTGACGAGCAGTACTTC TRBJ2-7 - TRBV27 -
CASSPPTGVGNTEAFF TGTGCCAGCAGTCCCCCGACAGGAGTAGGGAACACTGAAGCTTTCTTT TRBJ1-1 - TRBV28 -
CASSLLGSNTEAFF TGTGCCAGCAGCTTGCTGGGCTCGAACACTGAAGCTTTCTTT TRBJ1-1 - TRBV5-5 -
CASSLDGRTNEKLFF TGTGCCAGCAGCTTAGACGGGAGAACTAATGAAAAACTGTTTTTT TRBJ1-4 - TRBV7-2 -
CSVDLGQANSYEQYF TGCAGCGTTGACCTGGGACAAGCAAACTCCTACGAGCAGTACTTC TRBJ2-7 - TRBV29-1 -
CASSDFGTRVELFF TGTGCCAGCAGCGATTTTGGGACTAGGGTGGAGCTGTTTTTT TRBJ2-2 - TRBV25-1 TRBD2
CASSLGEGSYEQYF TGTGCCAGCAGCTTAGGTGAGGGAAGCTACGAGCAGTACTTC TRBJ2-7 - TRBV11-2 -
CASSAGGSGSTDTQYF TGTGCCAGCAGCGCAGGGGGGAGCGGAAGCACAGATACGCAGTATTTT TRBJ2-3 - TRBV9 -
CASSTDRSYGYTF TGTGCCAGCAGTACTGACAGAAGCTATGGCTACACCTTC TRBJ1-2 - TRBV27 -
CASSLRGQGFEEAFF TGTGCCAGCAGCCTTCGTGGACAGGGGTTCGAAGAAGCTTTCTTT TRBJ1-1 few TRBV11-2 TRBD1